This passage covers 32 T cell receptor beta chains from one sample sequenced in a study of glioma-infiltrating T cells. The iRepertoire nested amplicon-rescue multiplex PCR amplified TCR alpha and beta CDR3s from RNA. Each CDR3 protein gets one entry after TCRdb re-called the multiplex PCR reads with MiXCR. The sample holds around 350,000 distinct CDR3 sequences; 41% are singletons and the top ten take around 13%. Material for sequencing was glioma tissue, nonneoplastic brain tissue, or PBMCs (not recorded which). These TCRs come from a human donor with low-grade glioma or glioblastoma, undergoing nonglioma brain surgery, or in good health (not recorded which).

The chain combines TRBV18 with TRBJ2-5, with D unclear. V lost 3 bases to trimming and J lost 4 bases, with 9 bases between them. The CDR3 is 13 residues long. CDR1 is KGHSH, CDR2 LQKENI, per germline. The DNA for the CDR3 is TGTGCCAGCTCACCTTCGCTGTCAGAGACCCAGTACTTC. This gives the protein CASSPSLSETQYF.

The rearrangement links TRBV25-1 to TRBJ1-1, with 10 bases aligning to TRBD1. Germline CDR1 and CDR2: MGHDK and SYGVNS. The CDR3 sequence is 15 residues long. The ends lost 3 bases at V and 6 bases at J; junction bases unmatched: 7. The CDR3 reads CASSDLTGGNAEAFF. DNA for the CDR3: TGTGCCAGCAGTGACTTGACAGGGGGCAACGCTGAAGCTTTCTTT.

This clonotype was seen a single time. A much larger clone sits a single nucleotide away, making a read error possible. The chain combines TRBV6-1 with TRBJ2-1; D might be TRBD2 (5 bases). Germline V gene lookup returns CDR1 MNHNS and CDR2 SASEGT. The ends were cut back, 7 bases at V and 2 bases at J, with 9 bases in the middle. CDR3 size: 13 residues. The CDR3 coding sequence is TGTGCCAGCATGACGGGGACCTACAATGAGCAGTTCTTC. Its translation is CASMTGTYNEQFF.

This clonotype was seen more than once but under ten times. The genes are TRBV7-3 and TRBJ1-1, with a weak D call TRBD1 (6 bases). The V and J ends lost 2 bases and 4 bases respectively, with 14 bases between them. Germline V gene data show CDR1 as SGHTA and CDR2 as FQGTGA. The CDR3 consists of 15 residues. The CDR3 DNA sequence: TGTGCCAGCAGCTTAGTAGGGGGTAGCGGCACTGAAGCTTTCTTT. This translates into CASSLVGGSGTEAFF.

This clonotype was observed a few times. The chain combines TRBV11-2 with TRBJ1-2; possible D gene TRBD1, 5 bases. Germline loops: CDR1 SGHAT, CDR2 FQNNGV. V was cut by 2 bases and J by 0 bases, with 10 bases left in between. The CDR3 spans 15 residues. The CDR3 DNA is TGTGCCAGCAGCTTACAGGGACCTGCTAACTATGGCTACACCTTC. Translating it yields CASSLQGPANYGYTF.

This clonotype was seen repeatedly, ten times or more. The gene calls are TRBV28 and TRBJ2-7, with TRBD2 matching 10 bases. The junction had 12 bases not matched to a gene; V was cut back by 6 bases and J by 7 bases. The CDR3 length is 15 residues. Per the germline V gene, CDR1 is MDHEN and CDR2 is SYDVKM. CDR3 amino acids: CASRIASGGSEEQYF. The DNA for the CDR3 is TGTGCCAGCAGAATCGCTAGCGGGGGTTCGGAGGAGCAGTACTTC.

J is TRBJ2-2 and V is TRBV6-6, with D maybe TRBD1 (6 bases). Trimming cost V 10 bases and J 7 bases, with 13 bases left between them. The CDR3 covers 12 residues. From germline, CDR1 is MNHNY and CDR2 SVGAGI (reference sequence). The CDR3 DNA reads as TGTGCCATCACCCCAGGGGACGGGGAGCTGTTTTTT. It specifies CAITPGDGELFF.

A word on this clonotype: Relative to the germline gene, one junction end is altered; a read error may explain this. V and J are TRBV28 and TRBJ2-7, with 11 bases matching TRBD2. The CDR3 spans 14 residues. Germline V gives CDR1 MDHEN, CDR2 SYDVKM. The CDR3 loop is CDSSLLAGAYEQYF. CDR3 sequence (DNA): TGTGACAGCAGCTTACTAGCGGGGGCCTACGAGCAGTACTTC.

V usage is TRBV20-1 and J usage is TRBJ2-7; D tentatively reads TRBD1 or TRBD2 (6 bases each). This CDR3 region has 16 residues. Trimming removed 6 bases at V and 5 bases at J, with 26 bases between. Germline V lookup: CDR1 DFQATT, CDR2 SNEGSKA (reference sequence). The CDR3 protein is CSAPRGGTPKPNEQYF. CDR3 nucleotide sequence: TGCAGTGCCCCCAGGGGCGGGACACCTAAACCCAACGAGCAGTACTTC.

The chain combines TRBV12-3 or TRBV12-4 with TRBJ2-7, with 7 bases that match TRBD2. V lost 5 bases to trimming and J lost 3 bases; unmatched junction nucleotides: 13. The CDR3 spans 16 residues. The CDR3 sequence is CASSGHYSGGNYEQYF. CDR3 coding DNA: TGTGCCAGCAGTGGTCACTACTCGGGGGGAAACTACGAGCAGTACTTC.

CDR3 in DNA: TGTGCCAGCAGTTACCCCAGGGTTGGCACAGATACGCAGTATTTT. It translates to CASSYPRVGTDTQYF. J is TRBJ2-3 and V is TRBV6-5; a possible D gene is TRBD1 (5 bases). This CDR3 has 15 amino acids. Trimming shortened V by 2 bases and J by 1 base, and 10 bases separated the two germline ends. In germline, CDR1 is MNHEY, CDR2 SVGAGI.

A remark on this clonotype: A much larger clone lies one base from this, so it may be a read error. This CDR3 fails to terminate in the conserved phenylalanine or tryptophan, so it likely reflects a read error. The CDR3 sequence: CASSGLAGSTYNEQFL. CDR3 DNA sequence: TGTGCCAGCAGTGGACTAGCGGGCTCTACCTACAATGAGCAGTTCCTC. V usage is TRBV6-2 or TRBV6-3 and J usage is TRBJ2-1; the match to TRBD2 covers 11 bases. The CDR3 length is 16 residues. Germline V gene sequence: CDR1 MNHEY, CDR2 SVGEGT. V gave up 5 bases and J gave up 2 bases; unmatched junction bases: 5.

The rearrangement joins TRBV9 to TRBJ2-1; D is perhaps TRBD2 (6 bases). V was clipped by 4 bases and J by 0 bases, with 11 bases between them. Germline-derived CDR1 and CDR2 are SGDLS and YYNGEE. The CDR3 is 15 amino acids. CDR3: CASSPRERSYNEQFF. The DNA for the CDR3 is TGTGCCAGCAGCCCCCGGGAGCGCTCCTACAATGAGCAGTTCTTC.

On this clonotype itself: A much larger clone lies a single base off, so this may be a read error. The CDR3 protein is CASSLPGDRGRDGYTF. The DNA of the CDR3 is TGTGCCAGCAGTCTGCCAGGGGACAGGGGGAGGGATGGCTACACCTTC. The genes are TRBV28 and TRBJ1-2, with 11 bases lining up with TRBD1. Trimming took 5 bases from V and 6 from J; bases not matched to a gene: 11. The CDR3 spans 16 residues. Germline V gene sequence: CDR1 MDHEN, CDR2 SYDVKM.

The chain couples TRBV7-2 to TRBJ2-3, with 7 bases fitting TRBD2. V shed 5 bases, J shed 4 bases, and the junction held 6 bases outside the gene matches. CDR3 length equals 14 residues. Germline V CDR1 and CDR2: SGHTA, FQGNSA. The CDR3 reads CASSVSSGPDTQYF. In DNA, the CDR3 is TGTGCCAGCAGCGTGAGTAGCGGGCCAGATACGCAGTATTTT. Full variable domain (rest looked up from reference TRBV7-2 and TRBJ2-3): GAGVSQSPSNKVTEKGKDVELRCDPISGHTALYWYRQSLGQGLEFLIYFQGNSAPDKSGLPSDRFSAERTGGSVSTLTIQRTQQEDSAVYLCASSVSSGPDTQYFGPGTRLTVL.

V usage is TRBV20-1 and J usage is TRBJ2-5; a weak D match, TRBD2 (5 bases). The CDR3 spans 13 residues. Germline V gene sequence: CDR1 DFQATT, CDR2 SNEGSKA (reference sequence). V was clipped by 3 bases and J by 1 base, with 9 bases between them. The CDR3 reads CSARPGVQETQYF. The CDR3 DNA reads as TGCAGTGCTAGGCCCGGGGTCCAAGAGACCCAGTACTTC.

This chain connects TRBV3-1 to TRBJ1-1; the match to TRBD1 covers 10 bases. V gave up 1 base and J gave up 3 bases; unmatched junction bases: 8. The CDR3 covers 17 residues. Germline V lookup: CDR1 LGHDT, CDR2 YNNKEL (reference sequence). The CDR3 bases are TGTGCCAGCAGCCAAGCCCTCGACAGGGGGCAGGACACTGAAGCTTTCTTT. Translation gives CASSQALDRGQDTEAFF.

V and J are TRBV27 and TRBJ2-1, with D possibly matching TRBD1 (5 bases). The germline CDR1 and CDR2 sequences are MNHEY and SMNVEV (reference sequence). V dropped 0 bases and J dropped 5 bases, with 8 bases sitting between them. The CDR3 is 14 amino acids. CDR3 bases: TGTGCCAGCAGTTTATCTCCCAGGGACAATGAGCAGTTCTTC. This gives the protein CASSLSPRDNEQFF.

Regarding this clonotype: This could be a read error, since a much larger clone is one nucleotide away. The rearrangement joins TRBV27 to TRBJ2-1; 10 positions match TRBD1. Germline assignment: CDR1 MNHEY and CDR2 SMNVEV (reference sequence). This CDR3 has 16 residues. The chain's CDR3 is CASSGGQGSSYSEQFF. The CDR3 coding sequence is TGTGCCAGCAGTGGGGGACAGGGGAGCTCCTACAGTGAGCAGTTCTTC.

The chain has TRBV28 and TRBJ2-7, with unresolved D. Germline values: CDR1 MDHEN, CDR2 SYDVKM. V was clipped by 3 bases and J by 0 bases, with 15 bases between them. This CDR3 has 16 residues. CDR3 sequence reads: CASSFRWNKPSYEQYF. The DNA for the CDR3 is TGTGCCAGCAGTTTTAGATGGAACAAACCCTCCTACGAGCAGTACTTC.

This clonotype has only a few counts. The J gene is TRBJ2-5, the V gene TRBV20-1; possibly TRBD1 for D (5 bases). V lost 4 bases, J lost 7 bases, and 10 bases lay in between. CDR3 length: 11 residues. The germline gives CDR1 DFQATT, CDR2 SNEGSKA (reference sequence). In DNA form, the CDR3 reads TGCAGTGCTAAGGGGTTTGGGACCCAGTACTTC. This gives the protein CSAKGFGTQYF.

Turning to this clonotype: It may be a read error: a sequence one base away is much more abundant. The genes are TRBV15 and TRBJ1-5; D is undetermined. Germline V gives CDR1 LNHNV, CDR2 YYDKDF (reference sequence). This CDR3 is 14 amino acids long. The DNA for the CDR3 is TGTGCCACCAGCAGAGGGGATCTAAATCAGCCCCGGCATTTT. Protein product: CATSRGDLNQPRHF.

This clonotype has only a few counts. The V gene is TRBV27, the J gene TRBJ2-2; 10 nucleotides line up with TRBD2. The germline V gene has CDR1 MNHEY and CDR2 SMNVEV (reference sequence). There are 15 residues in the CDR3. V lost 8 bases, J lost 5 bases, and 8 bases stayed unmatched. The DNA of the CDR3 is TGTGCCAGCGAAAGGAGCGGGAGGGGGACCGGGGAGCTGTTTTTT. Protein sequence: CASERSGRGTGELFF.

The rearrangement uses TRBV28 and TRBJ2-4; possibly TRBD2 for D (6 bases). Germline V lookup: CDR1 MDHEN, CDR2 SYDVKM. V was cut by 1 base and J by 0 bases, with 10 bases left in between. The CDR3 is 16 residues long. Here the CDR3 DNA reads TGTGCCAGCAGTTTATATAGCGGCCTAGCCAAAAACATTCAGTACTTC. Amino acid sequence: CASSLYSGLAKNIQYF.

This chain connects TRBV20-1 to TRBJ2-1, with 8 bases lining up with TRBD2. Germline CDR1 and CDR2: DFQATT and SNEGSKA (reference sequence). The CDR3 length is 15 residues. After removal of 6 bases from V and 9 bases from J, the junction contained 16 bases not matched to a gene. CDR3 bases: TGCAGTGCGGTCCTCGTAGCGGGAACTCTCGGTGAGCAGTTCTTC. Amino acids: CSAVLVAGTLGEQFF.

Only a few counts were recorded for this clonotype. For the CDR3, the DNA is TGTGCCAGCAGTTTACGCCGACTAGCGGGGTCCTACGAGCAGTACTTC. As protein: CASSLRRLAGSYEQYF. The rearrangement joins TRBV28 to TRBJ2-7; TRBD2 agrees at 11 bases. Germline V gene data show CDR1 as MDHEN and CDR2 as SYDVKM. V was pared by 2 bases and J by 1 base, with 4 bases of the junction left unmatched. This CDR3 contains 16 residues. Complete variable domain (other parts from reference TRBV28 and TRBJ2-7): DVKVTQSSRYLVKRTGEKVFLECVQDMDHENMFWYRQDPGLGLRLIYFSYDVKMKEKGDIPEGYSVSREKKERFSLILESASTNQTSMYLCASSLRRLAGSYEQYFGPGTRLTVT.

This clonotype was recorded a few times. The V gene is TRBV6-2 or TRBV6-3, the J gene TRBJ2-6; D is undetermined. Germline lookup yields CDR1 MNHEY and CDR2 SVGEGT. Trimming removed 0 bases at V and 2 bases at J, with 8 bases between. The CDR3 covers 16 residues. The CDR3 reads CASSYSKKTGANVLTF. The CDR3 DNA sequence: TGTGCCAGCAGTTACTCTAAGAAGACTGGGGCCAACGTCCTGACTTTC.

On this clonotype itself: One base away lies a much larger clone, so this may be a sequencing read error. V gene TRBV28 combines with J gene TRBJ1-2, with a weak D call TRBD1 (5 bases). The V gene's germline CDR1 is MDHEN and CDR2 SYDVKM. The CDR3 runs 12 residues. Trimming removed 5 bases at V and 12 bases at J, with 16 bases between. CDR3 sequence reads: CASSPGNQDNTF. CDR3 in DNA: TGTGCCAGCAGTCCCGGGAACCAGGACAACACCTTC.

The chain is built from TRBV4-2 and TRBJ1-5; no reliable D call. The CDR3 has 15 amino acids. In germline, CDR1 is LGHNA, CDR2 YNFKEQ. Trimming removed 4 bases from V and 1 base from J, with 11 bases in between. In DNA, the CDR3 is TGTGCCAGCAGCCTCCCGGGGAGAAGCAATCAGCCCCAGCATTTT. Its translation is CASSLPGRSNQPQHF.

V is TRBV5-1 and J is TRBJ1-2, with 7 nucleotides matching TRBD1. CDR1 is SGHRS, CDR2 YFSETQ, per germline. The CDR3 length is 14 residues. J gave up 2 bases and V 7 bases, and 8 bases lay outside the gene matches. For the CDR3, the DNA is TGCGCCAGCGGAGAAGGACAGGCGAACTATGGCTACACCTTC. Translated: CASGEGQANYGYTF.

For this clonotype: This could be a read error, since a much larger clone is one nucleotide away. The V and J genes are TRBV6-6 and TRBJ1-6, with no clear D. The CDR3 is 15 residues long. Germline V gene sequence: CDR1 MNHNY, CDR2 SVGAGI (reference sequence). V shed 0 bases and J shed 7 bases, with 10 bases lying between them. CDR3 region: CASSYSESMNSPLHF. The CDR3 region has the DNA TGTGCCAGCAGTTACTCGGAGTCGATGAATTCACCCCTCCACTTT.

This clonotype was seen at least ten times. This chain uses TRBV28 with TRBJ2-7; D is perhaps TRBD2 (6 bases). CDR1 and CDR2 from the germline V gene are MDHEN and SYDVKM. This CDR3 comprises 13 residues. V was clipped by 6 bases and J by 5 bases, with 14 bases between them. CDR3 DNA: TGTGCCAGCAGCTTCGGGGGATCGAACGAGCAGTACTTC. Protein: CASSFGGSNEQYF. Full variable domain (rest looked up from reference TRBV28 and TRBJ2-7): DVKVTQSSRYLVKRTGEKVFLECVQDMDHENMFWYRQDPGLGLRLIYFSYDVKMKEKGDIPEGYSVSREKKERFSLILESASTNQTSMYLCASSFGGSNEQYFGPGTRLTVT.